This T cell receptor (beta chain) stems from a study of regulatory T cells in long-lasting Graves disease. Looking at the study overall: Persistent Graves' disease meant over 5 years of antithyroid drugs with positive TSH receptor antibodies. Broader study findings: Persistent disease preferred TRBV28, TRBJ1-2 and TRBJ2-5.

V was cut by 7 bases and J by 6 bases, with 19 bases left in between. Looked up from germline, CDR1 is MDHEN and CDR2 is SYDVKM. This CDR3 has 15 amino acids. Time point noted: persistent/refractory GD, antithyroid drugs over 5 years with positive TRAb. From RNA extracted from PBMCs, the TCR library was made. This clonotype was observed many times. Its antigen is unknown. CDR3 regions were amplified by Arm-PCR using iRepertoire HTBI primers to build TCR beta libraries. TCRdb fed the multiplex PCR reads into MiXCR, producing one record per CDR3 protein. The sample contains some 430,000 distinct CDR3 sequences, 20% to 25% of which appear only once.

The origin of this receptor is a female donor with Graves disease. The V gene is TRBV28, the J gene TRBJ1-5; a weak D match, TRBD1 (6 bases). The source was peripheral blood mononuclear cells (PBMCs), collected when the disease was refractory, from a patient treated with antithyroid drugs. DNA for the CDR3: TGTGCCAGCATTCCATCCAGGGGAGTAGGTCAGCCCCAGCATTTT. Translated, it gives CASIPSRGVGQPQHF.